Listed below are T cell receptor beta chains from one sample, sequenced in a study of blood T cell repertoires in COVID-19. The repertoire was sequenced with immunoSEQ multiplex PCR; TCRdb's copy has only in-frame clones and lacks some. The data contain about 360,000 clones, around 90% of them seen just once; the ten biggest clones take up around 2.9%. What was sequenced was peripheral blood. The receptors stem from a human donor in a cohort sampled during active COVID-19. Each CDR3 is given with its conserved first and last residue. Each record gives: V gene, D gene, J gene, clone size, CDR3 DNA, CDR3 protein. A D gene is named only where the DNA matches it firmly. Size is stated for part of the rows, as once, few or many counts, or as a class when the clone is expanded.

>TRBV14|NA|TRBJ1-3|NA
TGTGCCAGCAGCCAGTTCACAGGGTTTGCTGGAAACACCATATATTTT
CASSQFTGFAGNTIYF
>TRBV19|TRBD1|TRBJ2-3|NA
TGTGCCAGTAGTCCACACAGGGGACGTCGCACAGATACGCAGTATTTT
CASSPHRGRRTDTQYF
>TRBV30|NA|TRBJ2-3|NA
TGTGCCTCGCATTGGCGGGGACGCACAGATACGCAGTATTTT
CASHWRGRTDTQYF
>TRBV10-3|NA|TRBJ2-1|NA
TGTGCCATCAGCCTGAACTCCAATGAGCAGTTCTTC
CAISLNSNEQFF
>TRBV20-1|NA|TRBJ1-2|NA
TGCAGTGCAGCTAGAAGTGGCTACACCTTC
CSAARSGYTF
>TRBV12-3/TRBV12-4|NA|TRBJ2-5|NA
TGTGCCGGCGGCTCTTTGGAGACCCAGTACTTC
CAGGSLETQYF
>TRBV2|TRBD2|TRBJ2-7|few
TGTGCCAGCAGTGAAGGGACTAGCGGGCCAAGCTCCTACGAGCAGTACTTC
CASSEGTSGPSSYEQYF
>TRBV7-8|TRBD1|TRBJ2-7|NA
TGTGCCAGCAGCTTAGGACTACAGGGGGCTGCCGAGCAGTACTTC
CASSLGLQGAAEQYF
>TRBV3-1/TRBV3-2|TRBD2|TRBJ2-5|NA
TGTGCCAGCAGCCGAGAACCTAGCGGGCTCCAAGAGACCCAGTACTTC
CASSREPSGLQETQYF
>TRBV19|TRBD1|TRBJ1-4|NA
TGTGCCAGTAGTCCTGAGAGGGACAGGGGAAGCGAAAAACTGTTTTTT
CASSPERDRGSEKLFF
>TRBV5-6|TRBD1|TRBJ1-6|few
TGTGCCAGCAGCTTAACCGACAGGGCTTATTCACCCCTCCACTTT
CASSLTDRAYSPLHF
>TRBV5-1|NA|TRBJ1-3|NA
TGCGCCAGCAGCCGCCAGGGTCCCTCCGGAAACACCATATATTTT
CASSRQGPSGNTIYF
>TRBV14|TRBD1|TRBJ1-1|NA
TGTGCCAGCAGCCAAGGACAGGGGAGGATGGCTGAAGCTTTCTTT
CASSQGQGRMAEAFF
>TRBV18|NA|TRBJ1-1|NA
TGTGCCAGCTCACCTCTGGGGGCGAACACTGAAGCTTTCTTT
CASSPLGANTEAFF
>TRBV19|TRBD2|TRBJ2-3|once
TGTGCCAGTACCCCGGGTGGGCTAGCGGGGGCCCGCACAGATACGCAGTATTTT
CASTPGGLAGARTDTQYF
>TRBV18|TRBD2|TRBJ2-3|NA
TGTGCCAGCTCACCCCCGGGACTACTCAGCGGTACGCAGTATTTT
CASSPPGLLSGTQYF
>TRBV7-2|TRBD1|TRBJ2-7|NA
TGTGCCAGCCGGACAGGGGATAGTTACGAGCAGTACTTC
CASRTGDSYEQYF